These T cell receptor beta chains were read from a single sample in a study of blood T cells in healthy people across ages. One entry per CDR3 protein results from TCRdb running MiXCR on the 5' RACE reads. The sample holds 750,000 to 950,000 distinct CDR3 sequences; 53% are singletons and the top ten take about 42%. The specimen sequenced was blood. The receptors originated from an elderly man in good health. Each CDR3 is given with its conserved first and last residue. The D gene is left open where the match is weak. Expanded clones get a size class; other rows say once, few or many, or leave the size out.

D,J,size,V,CDR3,DNA
TRBD2,TRBJ2-1,.,TRBV28,CASSFRTSGRLVDNEQFF,TGTGCCAGCAGTTTCCGGACTAGCGGGAGGTTGGTCGACAATGAGCAGTTCTTC
TRBD2,TRBJ2-5,.,TRBV2,CAQEREGRETQYF,TGTGCCCAGGAGCGGGAGGGCCGAGAGACCCAGTACTTC
TRBD2,TRBJ2-1,.,TRBV9,CASSPKVGGPYNEQFF,TGTGCCAGCAGCCCTAAAGTGGGAGGGCCCTACAATGAGCAGTTCTTC
.,TRBJ2-1,few,TRBV3-1,CASSQDKEQGFFSEQFF,TGTGCCAGCAGCCAAGATAAAGAGCAGGGGTTCTTTAGTGAGCAGTTCTTC
.,TRBJ2-1,.,TRBV7-9,CASSLAPFRTAYNEQFF,TGTGCCAGCAGCTTAGCCCCCTTCCGTACCGCCTACAATGAGCAGTTCTTC
TRBD2,TRBJ2-3,few,TRBV3-1,CASSWTSLDTQYF,TGTGCCAGCAGTTGGACTAGTCTGGATACGCAGTATTTT
.,TRBJ1-6,.,TRBV7-9,CASSLGTATVAPLHF,TGTGCCAGCAGCTTAGGGACCGCCACGGTGGCACCCCTCCACTTT
TRBD1,TRBJ2-1,once,TRBV29-1,CSVGQGGEQFF,TGCAGCGTGGGACAGGGAGGTGAGCAGTTCTTC
TRBD1,TRBJ2-5,.,TRBV18,CASNPDRRDEQYF,TGTGCCAGTAATCCGGACAGGCGTGATGAGCAGTACTTC
TRBD2,TRBJ2-5,few,TRBV10-1,CASSEAGLETQYF,TGCGCCAGCAGTGAAGCGGGGTTGGAGACCCAGTACTTC
TRBD2,TRBJ2-3,few,TRBV29-1,CSVGLREADTQYF,TGCAGCGTGGGATTGCGGGAGGCAGATACGCAGTATTTT
.,TRBJ2-7,few,TRBV20-1,CSLSAGLSYEQYF,TGCAGCCTATCAGCGGGCCTCTCCTACGAGCAGTACTTC
.,TRBJ2-1,.,TRBV12-3/TRBV12-4,CASSIMDEQFF,TGTGCCAGCAGCATAATGGATGAGCAGTTCTTC
.,TRBJ2-5,.,TRBV5-1,CASSLEGGRGVTQYF,TGCGCCAGCAGCTTGGAGGGGGGGCGAGGTGTGACCCAGTACTTC
TRBD1,TRBJ1-5,.,TRBV6-5,CASSYSAGGLQPQHF,TGTGCCAGCAGTTACAGTGCAGGGGGCTTACAGCCCCAGCATTTT
.,TRBJ2-4,few,TRBV28,CASSPPVKPNIQYF,TGTGCCAGTAGTCCTCCGGTGAAACCAAACATTCAGTACTTC
.,TRBJ2-6,few,TRBV5-1,CASGQPDSGANVLTF,TGCGCCAGCGGGCAGCCTGACTCTGGGGCCAACGTCCTGACTTTC